This record covers a single TCR beta chain. TCRdb fed the RACE reads into MiXCR, producing one record per CDR3 protein. Of some 400,000 distinct CDR3 sequences detected, 4.5% to 6% appear once; the ten largest clones hold around 2.6%. Time point given: pre-sensitization, week 0. As to treatment: therapeutic diphenylcyclopropenone sensitization with weekly scalp DPC. This specimen belongs to a study of human T cells and chemical hapten exposure. CDR1 is SQVTM, CDR2 ANQGSEA, per germline. This CDR3 is 11 amino acids long. V lost 6 bases and J lost 5, with 11 bases in between. The material sequenced was whole blood, taken in connection with sensitization to the hapten diphenylcyclopropenone (DPC). The receptor was isolated from a woman in her forties or fifties with alopecia areata. Some clones in this sample may be carry-over from other donors' samples. The chain recombines TRBV29-1 with TRBJ2-7; no firm D call. The CDR3 region is CSVELRDEQYF. CDR3 nucleotides: TGCAGCGTAGAACTTAGGGACGAGCAGTACTTC.